This T cell receptor beta chain is drawn from a study of blood T cell repertoires in COVID-19. Study at large: The origin of the acute and convalescent COVID-19 samples was the United States, Italy and Spain.

In germline, CDR1 is SNHLY, CDR2 FYNNEI. V was pared by 2 bases and J by 5 bases, with 7 bases between. The CDR3 spans 13 residues. Participants spanned ages roughly 18 to 90 years and resided in 20 to 25 US areas. Generated by immunoSEQ multiplex PCR, the TCRdb table keeps only in-frame clones and is missing some. This table holds a few hundred thousand clones, about 87% found once. The sequenced material came from PBMCs or T cells enriched from blood (not recorded which). The TCR originated in a woman aged 40 to 50 with acute COVID-19. The chain is built from TRBV2 and TRBJ1-5; the D is unclear. The DNA of the CDR3 is TGTGCCAGCAGTGAACAAGGAGATCAGCCCCAGCATTTT. Protein sequence: CASSEQGDQPQHF.